This T cell receptor (beta chain) was captured in a study of regulatory T cells in long-lasting Graves disease. Study results and limitations: Sampling was limited to peripheral blood rather than thyroid tissue. Results may be inaccurate due to the small sample size.

V shed 4 bases and J 5 bases; nucleotides not matched to a gene: 4. The germline gives CDR1 SGHDT, CDR2 YYEEEE. This CDR3 has 14 residues. Specified time point: persistent/refractory GD, antithyroid drugs over 5 years with positive TRAb. RNA isolated from PBMCs was used to make the TCR library. Recruitment took place at an endocrinology department in Xi'an, China. This clonotype was detected only a few times. Its antigen is unidentified. HTBI primers from iRepertoire and Arm-PCR of CDR3 regions yielded the TCR beta libraries. In the authors' methods: Identified segments across samples numbered fewer than 80 TRBV and roughly 15 TRBJ. One entry per CDR3 protein results from TCRdb running MiXCR on the multiplex PCR reads. The V and J calls were not made by the authors but by TCRdb's processing. Among about 340,000 distinct CDR3 sequences listed, 15% to 20% were seen once.

This clonotype originated in a female donor with Graves disease. The gene calls are TRBV5-6 and TRBJ2-4, with 9 bases fitting TRBD1. The specimen comprised peripheral blood mononuclear cells (PBMCs), sampled when the disease was refractory, from a patient treated with antithyroid drugs. CDR3 DNA sequence: TGTGCCAGCAGCCCGGGACAGGGCGAAAACATTCAGTACTTC. It is translated as CASSPGQGENIQYF.